The rows below give T cell receptor beta chains drawn from one sample of a study of T cells after yellow fever vaccination. A single record per CDR3 protein comes from TCRdb applying MiXCR to the 5' RACE reads. The sample has 450,000 to 650,000 distinct CDR3 sequences, just over 20% seen once; the top ten hold about 15%. Specimen: PBMCs, collected 21 days after the first yellow fever vaccination. These receptors came from a man between 18 and 35 years old who received the YFV17D yellow fever vaccine. The CDR3 runs from the conserved cysteine through the conserved F or W. The D gene is left open where the match is weak. Size is stated for part of the rows, as once, few or many counts, or as a class when the clone is expanded.

>TRBV12-3/TRBV12-4|-|-|TRBJ2-1
CASTLQRGHNEQFF
TGTGCCAGCACCCTACAACGGGGGCACAATGAGCAGTTCTTC
>TRBV4-1|-|-|TRBJ2-2
CASSQGWGGGELFF
TGCGCCAGCAGCCAAGGGTGGGGTGGCGGGGAGCTGTTTTTT
>TRBV6-2/TRBV6-3|TRBD1|few|TRBJ1-1
CASRDRVGLNTEAFF
TGTGCCAGCAGAGACAGGGTTGGGTTGAACACTGAAGCTTTCTTT
>TRBV7-6|-|-|TRBJ1-1
CASSFLVGIEAFF
TGTGCCAGCAGCTTTTTGGTGGGAATTGAAGCTTTCTTT
>TRBV27|-|few|TRBJ1-1
CASSLSSGGLNQAFF
TGTGCCAGCAGTTTATCGTCCGGTGGACTTAATCAAGCTTTCTTT
>TRBV20-1|TRBD1|once|TRBJ2-1
CSASGTGSGEQFF
TGCAGTGCGAGCGGGACAGGGTCAGGGGAGCAGTTCTTC
>TRBV15|TRBD2|few|TRBJ2-2
CATSTRSGGTSPNTGELFF
TGTGCCACCAGCACTAGAAGCGGGGGGACTTCCCCTAACACCGGGGAGCTGTTTTTT
>TRBV20-1|TRBD1|-|TRBJ2-2
CSARGPYRGADTGELFF
TGCAGTGCTAGAGGCCCCTACAGGGGCGCAGACACCGGGGAGCTGTTTTTT
>TRBV3-1|-|few|TRBJ2-7
CASSQGALTGDEQYF
TGTGCCAGCAGCCAAGGCGCCCTGACGGGAGACGAGCAGTACTTC
>TRBV20-1|TRBD2|-|TRBJ2-3
CSARSGTSGGTTDTQYF
TGCAGTGCTCGATCCGGGACTAGCGGGGGGACGACAGATACGCAGTATTTT
>TRBV15|-|-|TRBJ1-5
CATSPRRAGQPQHF
TGTGCCACCTCCCCAAGGAGGGCAGGGCAGCCCCAGCATTTT
>TRBV20-1|-|-|TRBJ2-7
CSASFGAYEQYF
TGCAGTGCTAGTTTTGGAGCCTACGAGCAGTACTTC
>TRBV15|-|few|TRBJ2-4
CATSRDMYRAPARLKNIQYF
TGTGCCACCAGCAGAGATATGTACAGGGCTCCCGCCCGTCTCAAAAACATTCAGTACTTC
>TRBV12-3/TRBV12-4|-|few|TRBJ2-1
CASSLAPGPLFF
TGTGCCAGCAGCCTGGCCCCGGGACCGCTGTTCTTC
>TRBV12-3/TRBV12-4|TRBD2|few|TRBJ2-1
CASSSTGLAYGEQFF
TGTGCCAGCTCCAGCACGGGACTAGCTTACGGTGAGCAGTTCTTC
>TRBV18|-|few|TRBJ1-5
CASSPVYSNQPQHF
TGTGCCAGCTCACCGGTATATAGCAATCAGCCCCAGCATTTT
>TRBV10-3|TRBD1|-|TRBJ2-1
CAITANRGLKNEQFF
TGTGCCATCACCGCGAACAGGGGGTTAAAGAATGAGCAGTTCTTC
>TRBV19|-|few|TRBJ2-5
CASSIQQGIETQYF
TGTGCCAGTAGTATCCAACAGGGAATAGAGACCCAGTACTTC
>TRBV20-1|TRBD1|-|TRBJ1-1
CSARDLLGQGKDTEAFF
TGCAGTGCTAGAGACCTCCTCGGACAGGGAAAGGACACTGAAGCTTTCTTT
>TRBV12-3/TRBV12-4|-|-|TRBJ1-3
CASRRARAIYF
TGTGCCAGCAGACGTGCGAGGGCCATATATTTT
>TRBV4-1|TRBD1|few|TRBJ1-6
CASSQGFPGGHSPLHF
TGCGCCAGCAGCCAAGGTTTCCCAGGGGGACATTCACCCCTCCACTTT
>TRBV7-2|-|few|TRBJ1-2
CASSLSRVPNYGYTF
TGTGCCAGCAGCTTATCCCGGGTTCCTAACTATGGCTACACCTTC
>TRBV19|-|few|TRBJ1-5
CASSFTGTSTQPQHF
TGTGCCAGTAGTTTTACCGGGACATCAACCCAGCCCCAGCATTTT
>TRBV20-1|TRBD2|-|TRBJ2-3
CSASRPLRTSATADTQYF
TGCAGTGCTTCGAGACCCCTGAGGACTAGCGCGACCGCAGATACGCAGTATTTT
>TRBV5-4|-|few|TRBJ1-6
CASSFDGVNSPLHF
TGTGCCAGCAGCTTCGACGGGGTTAATTCACCCCTCCACTTT
>TRBV6-2/TRBV6-3|TRBD1|few|TRBJ1-5
CASIRDSGGPQHF
TGTGCCAGCATTCGGGACTCAGGGGGGCCCCAGCATTTT
>TRBV18|-|-|TRBJ2-1
CASSPPVGRPLWYNEQFF
TGTGCCAGCTCACCACCGGTTGGCAGGCCGCTCTGGTACAATGAGCAGTTCTTC
>TRBV11-1|TRBD1|-|TRBJ2-1
CASSDEMGQGRDQKYNEQFF
TGTGCCAGCAGCGACGAAATGGGACAGGGTAGGGACCAGAAGTACAATGAGCAGTTCTTC
>TRBV6-1|-|few|TRBJ2-3
CASTERRGSTDTQYF
TGTGCCAGCACCGAACGCAGGGGTAGCACAGATACGCAGTATTTT
>TRBV18|TRBD1|-|TRBJ2-5
CASSPSTGRPGETQYF
TGTGCCAGCTCACCGTCGACAGGGCGACCGGGGGAGACCCAGTACTTC
>TRBV9|-|-|TRBJ2-1
CASSYGGGTNEQFF
TGTGCCAGCAGTTACGGAGGGGGGACCAATGAGCAGTTCTTC
>TRBV29-1|TRBD1|few|TRBJ2-1
CSVVRGPGEQFF
TGCAGCGTTGTAAGGGGGCCAGGTGAGCAGTTCTTC
>TRBV4-3|-|-|TRBJ1-3
CASSQEGWDTIYF
TGCGCCAGCAGCCAAGAGGGCTGGGACACCATATATTTT
>TRBV6-1|TRBD2|few|TRBJ2-1
CASRTSGGLNEQFF
TGTGCCAGCAGGACTAGCGGGGGCCTCAATGAGCAGTTCTTC
>TRBV5-1|-|-|TRBJ2-7
CASSSNPGMSEQYF
TGCGCCAGCAGCTCCAACCCCGGGATGAGCGAGCAGTACTTC
>TRBV24-1|TRBD1|few|TRBJ2-1
CATSDGQGALAYNEQFF
TGTGCCACCAGTGATGGACAGGGGGCGTTGGCCTACAATGAGCAGTTCTTC
>TRBV12-3/TRBV12-4|-|-|TRBJ1-5
CASRGSGDQPQHF
TGTGCCAGCAGGGGGTCGGGAGATCAGCCCCAGCATTTT
>TRBV7-2|TRBD1|many|TRBJ2-7
CASSLSGTGIPYEQYF
TGTGCCAGCAGCTTAAGTGGGACAGGGATCCCCTACGAGCAGTACTTC
>TRBV4-1|TRBD1|-|TRBJ2-2
CASSSDRGLNTGELFF
TGCGCCAGCAGCTCCGACAGGGGGTTGAACACCGGGGAGCTGTTTTTT
>TRBV7-2|-|-|TRBJ2-2
CASSYLYGTGELFF
TGTGCCAGCAGTTATCTGTACGGGACCGGGGAGCTGTTTTTT
>TRBV6-4|TRBD1|-|TRBJ1-2
CASSDPRDRGPEGNYGYTF
TGTGCCAGCAGTGACCCAAGGGACAGGGGTCCCGAGGGAAACTATGGCTACACCTTC